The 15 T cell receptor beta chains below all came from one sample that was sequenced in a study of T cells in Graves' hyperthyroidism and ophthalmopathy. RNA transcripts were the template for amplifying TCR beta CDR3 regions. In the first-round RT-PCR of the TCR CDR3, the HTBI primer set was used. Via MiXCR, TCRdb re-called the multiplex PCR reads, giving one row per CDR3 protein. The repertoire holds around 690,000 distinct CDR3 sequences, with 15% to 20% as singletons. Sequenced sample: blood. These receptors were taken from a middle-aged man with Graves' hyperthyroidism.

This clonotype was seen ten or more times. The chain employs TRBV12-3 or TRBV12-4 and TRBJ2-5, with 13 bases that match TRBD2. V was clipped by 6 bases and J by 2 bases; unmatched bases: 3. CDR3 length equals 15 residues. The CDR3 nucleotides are TGTGCCAGCAGAAGGACTAGCGGGAGACAAGAGACCCAGTACTTC. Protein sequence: CASRRTSGRQETQYF.

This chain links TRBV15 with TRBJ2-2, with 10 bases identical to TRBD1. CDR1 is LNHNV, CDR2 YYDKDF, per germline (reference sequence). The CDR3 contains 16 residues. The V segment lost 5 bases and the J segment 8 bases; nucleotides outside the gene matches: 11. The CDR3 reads CATSDRRDRGLGELFF. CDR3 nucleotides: TGTGCCACCAGCGACCGTAGGGACAGGGGTCTGGGGGAGCTGTTTTTT.

CDR3 region: CASTGQGAGQPQHF. CDR3 DNA: TGTGCCAGCACCGGACAGGGGGCTGGTCAGCCCCAGCATTTT. The genes are TRBV7-9 and TRBJ1-5; 11 bases match TRBD1. CDR3 length: 14 residues. Germline trimming cut 7 bases from V and 6 bases from J; bases unmatched to any gene: 5. Germline V gene sequence: CDR1 SEHNR, CDR2 FQNEAQ (reference sequence). Supplemented by reference TRBV7-9 and TRBJ1-5, the full variable domain reads DTGVSQNPRHKITKRGQNVTFRCDPISEHNRLYWYRQTLGQGPEFLTYFQNEAQLEKSRLLSDRFSAERPKGSFSTLEIQRTEQGDSAMYLCASTGQGAGQPQHFGDGTRLSIL.

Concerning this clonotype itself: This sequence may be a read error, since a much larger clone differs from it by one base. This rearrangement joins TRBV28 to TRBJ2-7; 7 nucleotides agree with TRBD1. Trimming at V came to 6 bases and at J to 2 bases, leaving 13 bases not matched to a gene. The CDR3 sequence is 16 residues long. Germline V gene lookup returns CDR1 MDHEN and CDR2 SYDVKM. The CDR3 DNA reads TGTGCCAGCAGCCCCCGACAGGGAAGCAGGGCCTACGAGCAGTACTTC. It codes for CASSPRQGSRAYEQYF.

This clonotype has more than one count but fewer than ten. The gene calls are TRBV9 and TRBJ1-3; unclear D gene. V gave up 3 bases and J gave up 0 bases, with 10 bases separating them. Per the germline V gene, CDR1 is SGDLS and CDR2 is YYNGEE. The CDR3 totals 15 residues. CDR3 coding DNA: TGTGCCAGCAGCGCATCCGGTGACTCTGGAAACACCATATATTTT. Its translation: CASSASGDSGNTIYF.

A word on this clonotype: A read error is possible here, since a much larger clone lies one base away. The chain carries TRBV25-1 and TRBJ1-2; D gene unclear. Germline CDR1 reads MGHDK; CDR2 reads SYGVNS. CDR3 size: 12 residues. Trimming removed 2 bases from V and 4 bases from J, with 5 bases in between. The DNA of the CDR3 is TGTGCCAGCAGTGAACACAGCTATGGCTACACCTTC. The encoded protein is CASSEHSYGYTF.

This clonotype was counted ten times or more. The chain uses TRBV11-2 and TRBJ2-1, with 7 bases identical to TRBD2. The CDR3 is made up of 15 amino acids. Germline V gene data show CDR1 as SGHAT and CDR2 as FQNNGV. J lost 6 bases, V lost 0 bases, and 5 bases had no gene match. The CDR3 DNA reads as TGTGCCAGCAGCTTAGATCAGACTAGCTCCAATGAGCAGTTCTTC. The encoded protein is CASSLDQTSSNEQFF.

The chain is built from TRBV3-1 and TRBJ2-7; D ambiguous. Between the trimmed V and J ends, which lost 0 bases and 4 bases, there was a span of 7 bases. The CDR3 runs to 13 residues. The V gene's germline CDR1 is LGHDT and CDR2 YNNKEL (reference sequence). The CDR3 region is CASSQEGNYEQYF. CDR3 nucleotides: TGTGCCAGCAGCCAAGAGGGGAATTACGAGCAGTACTTC.

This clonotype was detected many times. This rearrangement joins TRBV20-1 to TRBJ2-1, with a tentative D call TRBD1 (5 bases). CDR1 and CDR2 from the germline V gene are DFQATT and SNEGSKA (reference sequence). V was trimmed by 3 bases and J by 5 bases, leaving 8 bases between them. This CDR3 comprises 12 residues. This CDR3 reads CSASGANNEQFF. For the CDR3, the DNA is TGCAGTGCTAGTGGGGCTAACAATGAGCAGTTCTTC.

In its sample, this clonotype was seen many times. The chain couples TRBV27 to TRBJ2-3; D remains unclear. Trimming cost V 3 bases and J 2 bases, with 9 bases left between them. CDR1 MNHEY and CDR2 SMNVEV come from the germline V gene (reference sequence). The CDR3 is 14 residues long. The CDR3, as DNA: TGTGCCAGCAGTTTTACGGACGACACAGATACGCAGTATTTT. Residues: CASSFTDDTDTQYF.

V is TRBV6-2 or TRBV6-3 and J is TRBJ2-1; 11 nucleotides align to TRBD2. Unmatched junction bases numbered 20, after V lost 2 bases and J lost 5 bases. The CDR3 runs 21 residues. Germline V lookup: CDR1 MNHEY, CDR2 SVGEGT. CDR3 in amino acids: CASSYPAEKRLAGPQDNEQFF. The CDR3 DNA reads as TGTGCCAGCAGTTACCCGGCAGAGAAACGACTAGCGGGACCACAAGACAATGAGCAGTTCTTC.

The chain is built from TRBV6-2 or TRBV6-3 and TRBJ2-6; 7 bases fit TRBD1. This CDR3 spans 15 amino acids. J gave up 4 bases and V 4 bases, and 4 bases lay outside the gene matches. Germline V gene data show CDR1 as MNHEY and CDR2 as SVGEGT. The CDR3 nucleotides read TGTGCCAGCAGTTCAGAGGACAGGGGGGCCAACGTCCTGACTTTC. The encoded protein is CASSSEDRGANVLTF.

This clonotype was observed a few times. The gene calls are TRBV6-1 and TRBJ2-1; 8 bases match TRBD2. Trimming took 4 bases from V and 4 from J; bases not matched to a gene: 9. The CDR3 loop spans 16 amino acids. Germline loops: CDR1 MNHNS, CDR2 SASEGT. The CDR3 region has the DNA TGTGCCAGCAGTGGCGTTAGCGGGACGCCGTACAATGAGCAGTTCTTC. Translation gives CASSGVSGTPYNEQFF.

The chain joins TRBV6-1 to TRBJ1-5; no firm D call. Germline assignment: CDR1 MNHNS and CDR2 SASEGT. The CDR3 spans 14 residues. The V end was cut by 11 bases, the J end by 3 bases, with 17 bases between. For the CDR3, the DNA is TGTGCCCATGGAGATCCCCCCGACAATCAGCCCCAGCATTTT. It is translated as CAHGDPPDNQPQHF.

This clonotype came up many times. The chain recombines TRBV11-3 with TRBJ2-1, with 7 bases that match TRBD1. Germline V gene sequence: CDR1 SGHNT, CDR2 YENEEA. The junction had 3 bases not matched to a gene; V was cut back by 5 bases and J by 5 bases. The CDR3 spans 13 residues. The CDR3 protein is CASSHGTDNEQFF. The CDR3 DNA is TGTGCCAGCAGCCACGGGACAGACAATGAGCAGTTCTTC.